This is a list of T cell receptor beta chains from one sample in a study of beta chain features in type 1 diabetes. Produced via immunoSEQ multiplex PCR; TCRdb's table is partial and in-frame only. This sample yields around 300,000 clones, of which around 15% are seen a single time; roughly 6.7% belongs to the top ten. The sequencing sample was made of central memory CD4+ T cells from blood. The source is a man aged 25-40 years in good health. The CDR3 runs from the conserved cysteine through the conserved F or W. The D gene is left open where the match is weak. Some rows mark clone size as missing; the rest say once, few, many or name a class of expanded clone.

length | J | size | V | D | CDR3 | DNA
14 | TRBJ2-5 | . | TRBV30 | TRBD1 | CAWARDRGSETQYF | TGTGCCTGGGCCCGGGACAGGGGTTCGGAGACCCAGTACTTC
15 | TRBJ1-2 | . | TRBV25-1 | . | CASSEYIIGGGGYTF | TGTGCCAGCAGTGAATATATAATTGGGGGTGGAGGCTACACCTTC
14 | TRBJ2-7 | . | TRBV5-1 | . | CASSLVGEVYEQYF | TGCGCCAGCAGCTTGGTGGGTGAGGTCTACGAGCAGTACTTC
13 | TRBJ2-2 | few | TRBV6-1 | . | CASSETFPGELFF | TGTGCCAGCAGTGAAACATTCCCCGGGGAGCTGTTTTTT
13 | TRBJ2-2 | . | TRBV2 | . | CASRGTALGELFF | TGTGCCAGCAGGGGGACGGCACTCGGGGAGCTGTTTTTT
14 | TRBJ1-5 | few | TRBV2 | . | CASIREGGDQPQHF | TGTGCCAGCATCAGGGAGGGAGGGGATCAGCCCCAGCATTTT
16 | TRBJ2-1 | . | TRBV2 | . | CASSDRTGSSYNEQFF | TGTGCCAGCAGTGACCGGACGGGGAGCTCCTACAATGAGCAGTTCTTC
14 | TRBJ1-2 | . | TRBV5-4 | . | CASSLSLGSGGYTF | TGTGCCAGCAGCTTGTCGCTGGGCTCGGGAGGCTACACCTTC
14 | TRBJ2-5 | . | TRBV28 | . | CASSFSRGQETQYF | TGTGCCAGCAGTTTCTCCAGGGGTCAAGAGACCCAGTACTTC
15 | TRBJ1-1 | . | TRBV7-2 | . | CASSLVAGQGTEAFF | TGTGCCAGCAGCTTAGTCGCAGGCCAGGGCACTGAAGCTTTCTTT
15 | TRBJ1-2 | . | TRBV7-9 | . | CASSFIEVTGYGYTF | TGTGCCAGCAGCTTCATTGAGGTCACAGGTTATGGCTACACCTTC
16 | TRBJ2-1 | few | TRBV5-1 | TRBD2 | CASSLAGASGNNEQFF | TGCGCCAGCAGCTTGGCCGGGGCTAGCGGAAACAATGAGCAGTTCTTC
17 | TRBJ1-4 | few | TRBV4-3 | . | CASSQGVGGIANEKLFF | TGCGCCAGCAGCCAAGGAGTGGGAGGTATCGCTAATGAAAAACTGTTTTTT
13 | TRBJ2-7 | few | TRBV19 | . | CATGVTGRNEQYF | TGTGCCACCGGCGTGACAGGGAGGAACGAGCAGTACTTC
16 | TRBJ1-2 | few | TRBV7-9 | TRBD1 | CASSSTGTGSGYGYTF | TGTGCCAGCAGCTCAACGGGGACAGGGTCGGGCTATGGCTACACCTTC
15 | TRBJ1-4 | few | TRBV27 | . | CASSPAGGNNEKLFF | TGTGCCAGCAGTCCGGCGGGGGGAAATAATGAAAAACTGTTTTTT
16 | TRBJ2-2 | . | TRBV6-1 | TRBD2 | CASSEGTSGIPGELFF | TGTGCCAGCAGTGAAGGGACTAGCGGGATCCCCGGGGAGCTGTTTTTT
11 | TRBJ2-1 | many | TRBV7-9 | . | CASSLSNEQFF | TGTGCCAGCAGCCTAAGCAATGAGCAGTTCTTC
12 | TRBJ2-7 | many | TRBV29-1 | . | CSVGEQGGEQYF | TGCAGCGTGGGGGAACAGGGCGGCGAGCAGTACTTC
13 | TRBJ1-1 | . | TRBV6-5 | TRBD1 | CASRFRQGAGAFF | TGTGCCAGCAGGTTCAGACAGGGGGCCGGAGCTTTCTTT
11 | TRBJ1-1 | . | TRBV20-1 | . | CSLRGDGEAFF | TGCAGTCTGCGAGGGGACGGTGAAGCTTTCTTT
16 | TRBJ1-1 | . | TRBV7-2 | TRBD1 | CASSLVTGGRDTEAFF | TGTGCCAGCAGCTTAGTAACAGGGGGTAGGGATACTGAAGCTTTCTTT
13 | TRBJ1-2 | few | TRBV2 | TRBD1 | CASRGTDFYGYTF | TGTGCCAGCAGGGGGACAGACTTTTATGGCTACACCTTC
15 | TRBJ2-1 | . | TRBV5-1 | . | CASTTAGTIYNEQFF | TGCGCCAGCACCACGGCCGGAACGATTTACAATGAGCAGTTCTTC
17 | TRBJ2-2 | . | TRBV9 | . | CASSPVARGINTGELFF | TGTGCCAGCAGCCCAGTGGCCAGGGGCATCAACACCGGGGAGCTGTTTTTT
14 | TRBJ2-1 | . | TRBV6-5 | TRBD2 | CASSSPTSGGPQFF | TGTGCCAGCAGCTCCCCGACTAGCGGGGGGCCACAGTTCTTC
17 | TRBJ2-1 | few | TRBV10-3 | TRBD1 | CAISESRGTGGLGEQFF | TGTGCCATCAGTGAGTCTCGTGGGACAGGGGGTTTAGGAGAGCAGTTCTTC
14 | TRBJ2-7 | few | TRBV18 | TRBD1 | CASSRDRSSAEQYF | TGTGCCAGCTCACGGGACAGGTCTTCCGCCGAGCAGTACTTC
15 | TRBJ2-5 | . | TRBV7-2 | . | CASSHRRVVGETQYF | TGTGCCAGCAGCCATAGGAGGGTCGTGGGAGAGACCCAGTACTTC
11 | TRBJ2-2 | . | TRBV7-9 | . | CASSVRGELFF | TGTGCCAGCAGCGTTCGAGGGGAGCTGTTTTTT
15 | TRBJ2-2 | . | TRBV25-1 | . | CASSSLGLGTGELFF | TGTGCCAGCAGTTCCTTAGGGTTGGGCACCGGGGAGCTGTTTTTT
14 | TRBJ1-1 | few | TRBV27 | TRBD1 | CATSRDRVNTEAFF | TGTGCCACCTCTAGGGACAGGGTGAACACTGAAGCTTTCTTT
16 | TRBJ2-2 | . | TRBV2 | TRBD2 | CASRLLAGTNTGELFF | TGTGCCAGCCGCCTCCTAGCGGGGACGAACACCGGGGAGCTGTTTTTT
15 | TRBJ2-3 | few | TRBV5-1 | TRBD2 | CASRASGGLTDTQYF | TGCGCCAGCAGGGCTAGCGGGGGCCTCACAGATACGCAGTATTTT
13 | TRBJ2-3 | . | TRBV11-2 | . | CASTIHGTDTQYF | TGTGCCAGCACCATCCACGGCACAGATACGCAGTATTTT
17 | TRBJ2-1 | many | TRBV4-1 | TRBD2 | CASSQATSGGPYNEQFF | TGCGCCAGCAGCCAAGCGACTAGCGGGGGCCCCTACAATGAGCAGTTCTTC
17 | TRBJ2-2 | few | TRBV5-5 | TRBD1 | CASSSNTGTGYTGELFF | TGTGCCAGCAGCTCGAACACCGGGACAGGGTACACCGGGGAGCTGTTTTTT
12 | TRBJ1-1 | . | TRBV7-2 | TRBD1 | CASSPPGQQAFF | TGTGCCAGCAGCCCACCGGGACAGCAAGCTTTCTTT
14 | TRBJ2-7 | few | TRBV4-3 | . | CASSQSRGSYEQYF | TGCGCCAGCAGCCAAAGCAGGGGATCCTACGAGCAGTACTTC
13 | TRBJ1-2 | few | TRBV29-1 | TRBD1 | CSVDGQGGYGYTF | TGCAGCGTTGATGGACAGGGGGGCTATGGCTACACCTTC
15 | TRBJ1-1 | few | TRBV11-3 | TRBD1 | CASSLFNRGNTEAFF | TGTGCCAGCAGCTTATTCAACAGGGGTAACACTGAAGCTTTCTTT
15 | TRBJ1-5 | . | TRBV27 | . | CASSVTRATSQPQHF | TGTGCCAGCAGTGTGACCAGGGCCACCAGTCAGCCCCAGCATTTT
17 | TRBJ2-6 | . | TRBV9 | . | CARSVGWGSSGANVLTF | TGTGCCCGCAGCGTAGGGTGGGGGAGCTCTGGGGCCAACGTCCTGACTTTC
12 | TRBJ2-7 | few | TRBV18 | . | CASSPNRYEQYF | TGTGCCAGCTCACCAAATAGGTACGAGCAGTACTTC
13 | TRBJ2-7 | . | TRBV7-2 | . | CASSETQFLEQYF | TGTGCCAGCAGTGAAACACAGTTTCTCGAGCAGTACTTC